Following are 10 T cell receptor beta chains from one sample sequenced in a study of T cell repertoires in cytomegalovirus infection (dated 2019 in TCRdb). Sequencer: Illumina HiSeq 1500. TCRdb reprocessing: public reads trimmed at Q25 with fastp, clones called with MiXCR, in-frame beta chains kept. Duplicate CDR3 protein sequences are folded into a single record with the most common DNA and genes. Here the sample has about 740,000 distinct CDR3 sequences; 35% to 45% occur a single time. In total, the top ten clones hold around 2.8% of the sample. Sequencing was performed on PBMCs. These receptors originate from a human donor in good health (CMV status not recorded). Some clones in this sample may be carry-over from other donors' samples.

The V call is TRBV28, the J call TRBJ2-1, with TRBD2 as a possible D gene (7 bases). V gave up 4 bases and J gave up 1 base, with 17 bases separating them. Germline V gene sequence: CDR1 MDHEN, CDR2 SYDVKM. The CDR3 consists of 17 residues. CDR3 sequence reads: CASSSLGGGQSYNEQFF. The CDR3 DNA reads TGTGCCAGCAGTTCCCTGGGCGGGGGCCAGTCCTACAATGAGCAGTTCTTC.

This clonotype was observed a handful of times. The V and J genes are TRBV14 and TRBJ2-3, with D perhaps TRBD1 or TRBD2 (6 bases each). The length of the CDR3 is 15 residues. Trimming shortened V by 4 bases and J by 6 bases, and 17 bases separated the two germline ends. CDR1 is SGHDN and CDR2 is FVKESK in the germline V gene. CDR3 amino acids: CASSRVNGGWDTQYF. The CDR3 region has the DNA TGTGCCAGCAGCCGGGTCAACGGGGGCTGGGATACGCAGTATTTT.

At least ten counts were recorded for this clonotype. J is TRBJ1-5 and V is TRBV7-2; possibly TRBD1 for D (5 bases). This CDR3 is built from 13 residues. The V end lost 3 bases, the J end lost 7 bases, and 10 bases lay between the germline ends. CDR1 and CDR2 (germline): SGHTA, FQGNSA. CDR3 bases: TGTGCCAGCAGCTTCGAACGGGGGCAGCCCCAGCATTTT. It codes for CASSFERGQPQHF.

This clonotype was recorded a few times. The rearrangement uses TRBV19 and TRBJ1-1; D not resolved. From germline, CDR1 is LNHDA and CDR2 SQIVND (reference sequence). Trimming took 8 bases from V and 1 from J, leaving 5 bases between them. The CDR3 spans 11 residues. CDR3 DNA: TGTGCCAGTGTACGGAACACTGAAGCTTTCTTT. The encoded protein is CASVRNTEAFF.

In its sample, this clonotype was seen many times. In DNA form, the CDR3 reads TGTGCCATCAGTGAGTCTCCACAGGGTTATTCCTATGGCTACACCTTC. Translating it yields CAISESPQGYSYGYTF. The rearrangement uses TRBV10-3 and TRBJ1-2; tentative D call: TRBD1 (6 bases). The V end was cut by 0 bases, the J end by 4 bases, with 15 bases between. CDR3 length equals 16 residues. The germline CDR1 and CDR2 sequences are ENHRY and SYGVKD.

This clonotype appeared a few times. The chain employs TRBV10-3 and TRBJ2-7; D may be TRBD1 (7 bases). Per the germline V gene, CDR1 is ENHRY and CDR2 is SYGVKD. Trimming shortened V by 0 bases and J by 4 bases, and 13 bases separated the two germline ends. This CDR3 region has 15 residues. The CDR3 DNA reads TGTGCCATCAGTGAGTCGCGGGACAGTAAATACGAGCAGTACTTC. This codes for CAISESRDSKYEQYF.

The chain links TRBV20-1 to TRBJ2-3, with D possibly being TRBD2 (5 bases). Germline CDR1 reads DFQATT; CDR2 reads SNEGSKA (reference sequence). CDR3 length: 14 residues. The germline V and J ends were trimmed by 3 bases and 1 base, with 11 bases remaining between them. The CDR3: CSASRGSGTDTQYF. CDR3 nucleotides: TGCAGTGCTAGTCGGGGTAGTGGCACAGATACGCAGTATTTT.

As concerns this clonotype: Mismatch with germline at one junction end may stem from a read error. V usage is TRBV7-6 and J usage is TRBJ2-1; a weak D match, TRBD1 (5 bases). Germline CDR1 reads SGHVS; CDR2 reads FNYEAQ. The CDR3 has 13 amino acids. The CDR3 region is CASSARVGHEQFF. The CDR3 DNA reads TGTGCTAGCAGCGCCAGGGTTGGCCATGAGCAGTTCTTC.

The chain is built from TRBV28 and TRBJ2-7; 9 nucleotides match TRBD1. CDR1 is MDHEN and CDR2 is SYDVKM in the germline V gene. The CDR3 runs to 12 residues. The V and J ends lost 2 bases and 12 bases, in that order; junction bases with no gene match: 5. CDR3 residues: CASSLRGTGLYF. DNA of the CDR3: TGTGCCAGCAGTTTAAGAGGGACAGGGCTGTACTTC.

This chain connects TRBV7-2 to TRBJ2-6; D unresolved. This CDR3 has 18 amino acids. V was pared by 1 base and J by 0 bases, with 13 bases between. Germline-derived CDR1 and CDR2 are SGHTA and FQGNSA. The CDR3 loop is CASSLGRSGPSGANVLTF. The CDR3 DNA reads as TGTGCCAGCAGCTTAGGAAGAAGTGGTCCCTCTGGGGCCAACGTCCTGACTTTC.